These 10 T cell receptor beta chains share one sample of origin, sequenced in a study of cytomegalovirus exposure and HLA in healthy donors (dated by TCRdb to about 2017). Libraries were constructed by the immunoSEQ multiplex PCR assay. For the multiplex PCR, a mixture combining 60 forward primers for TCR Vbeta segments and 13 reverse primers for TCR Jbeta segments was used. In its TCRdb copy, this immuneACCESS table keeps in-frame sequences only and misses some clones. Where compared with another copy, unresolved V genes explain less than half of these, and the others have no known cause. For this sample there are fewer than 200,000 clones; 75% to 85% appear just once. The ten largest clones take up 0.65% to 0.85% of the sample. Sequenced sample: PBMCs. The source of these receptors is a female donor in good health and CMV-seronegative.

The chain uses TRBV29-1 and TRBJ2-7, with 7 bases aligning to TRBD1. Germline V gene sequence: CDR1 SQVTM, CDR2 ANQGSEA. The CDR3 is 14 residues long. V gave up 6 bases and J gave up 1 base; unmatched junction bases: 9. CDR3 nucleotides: TGCAGCGTAGGGGGCCAAGGGGTGTCCTACGAGCAGTACTTC. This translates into CSVGGQGVSYEQYF.

CDR3 sequence (DNA): TGTGCCAGCAGCCAAGATCGGGGCAGGGGTCCTGAAGCTTTCTTT. Amino acids: CASSQDRGRGPEAFF. V gene TRBV4-2 combines with J gene TRBJ1-1; maybe TRBD1 (6 bases). Per the germline V gene, CDR1 is LGHNA and CDR2 is YNFKEQ. This CDR3 region has 15 residues. V dropped 0 bases and J dropped 6 bases, with 14 bases sitting between them.

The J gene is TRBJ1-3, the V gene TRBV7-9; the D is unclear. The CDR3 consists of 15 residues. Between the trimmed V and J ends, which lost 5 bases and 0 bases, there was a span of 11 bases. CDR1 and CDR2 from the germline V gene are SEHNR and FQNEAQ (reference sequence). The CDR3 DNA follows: TGTGCCAGCAGCGAGGGCGCCCCCTCTGGAAACACCATATATTTT. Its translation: CASSEGAPSGNTIYF.

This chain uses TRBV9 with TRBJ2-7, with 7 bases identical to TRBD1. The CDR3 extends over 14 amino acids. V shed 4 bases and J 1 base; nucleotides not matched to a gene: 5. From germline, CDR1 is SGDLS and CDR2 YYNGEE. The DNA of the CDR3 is TGTGCCAGCAGCCCCAGGACAGGATCCTACGAGCAGTACTTC. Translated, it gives CASSPRTGSYEQYF.

The CDR3 loop reads CASSDRRGGAKNIQYF. CDR3 DNA sequence: TGTGCCAGCAGTGATAGGAGGGGGGGGGCCAAAAACATTCAGTACTTC. The chain recombines TRBV2 with TRBJ2-4; maybe TRBD2 (7 bases). The CDR3 length is 16 residues. V lost 3 bases and J lost 1, with 13 bases in between. Germline V gives CDR1 SNHLY, CDR2 FYNNEI.

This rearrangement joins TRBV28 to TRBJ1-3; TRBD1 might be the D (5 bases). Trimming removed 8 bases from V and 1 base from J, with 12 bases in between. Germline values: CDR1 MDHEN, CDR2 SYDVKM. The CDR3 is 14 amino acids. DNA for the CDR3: TGTGCCAGCCTTCGCGGGGGGTCTGGAAACACCATATATTTT. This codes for CASLRGGSGNTIYF.

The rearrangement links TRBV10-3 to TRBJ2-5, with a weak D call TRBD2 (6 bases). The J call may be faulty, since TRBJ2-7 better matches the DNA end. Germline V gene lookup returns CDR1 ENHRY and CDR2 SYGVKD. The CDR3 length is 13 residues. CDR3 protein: CAADGPGVYEQYF. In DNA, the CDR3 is TGTGCCGCGGACGGGCCGGGAGTTTACGAGCAGTACTTC.

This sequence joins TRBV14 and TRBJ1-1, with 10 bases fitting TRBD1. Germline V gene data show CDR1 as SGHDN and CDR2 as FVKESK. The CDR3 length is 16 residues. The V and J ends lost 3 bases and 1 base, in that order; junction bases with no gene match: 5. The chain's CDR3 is CASSHRDRGWNTEAFF. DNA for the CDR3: TGTGCCAGCAGCCACCGGGACAGGGGATGGAACACTGAAGCTTTCTTT. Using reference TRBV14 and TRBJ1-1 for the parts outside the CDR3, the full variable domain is EAGVTQFPSHSVIEKGQTVTLRCDPISGHDNLYWYRRVMGKEIKFLLHFVKESKQDESGMPNNRFLAERTGGTYSTLKVQPAELEDSGVYFCASSHRDRGWNTEAFFGQGTRLTVV.

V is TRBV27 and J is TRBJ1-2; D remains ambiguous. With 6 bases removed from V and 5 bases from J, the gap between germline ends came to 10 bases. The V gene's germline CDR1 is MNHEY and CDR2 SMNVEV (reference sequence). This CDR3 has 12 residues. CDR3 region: CASRGSVYGYTF. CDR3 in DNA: TGTGCCAGCAGGGGCTCGGTTTATGGCTACACCTTC.

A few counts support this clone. This CDR3 reads CASGPAGYEQYF. In nucleotides, the CDR3 is TGTGCCAGCGGCCCAGCAGGATACGAGCAGTACTTC. V usage is TRBV28 and J usage is TRBJ2-7; D not certain. The V gene lost 8 bases and the J gene lost 4 bases, with 12 bases spanning the gap. The CDR3 has 12 amino acids. Germline V gives CDR1 MDHEN, CDR2 SYDVKM.